The source of this T cell receptor (beta chain) is a study of CD8 T cells in ankylosing spondylitis. Findings and caveats of the study: There was a TCR beta motif, made of roughly eight highly homologous variants, that appeared characteristic of ankylosing spondylitis blood. Disease-linked clones were found to be CD8+ and relatively rare in peripheral blood.

This clonotype was recorded a few times. Its antigen is not identified. TCRdb recomputed calls from the 5' RACE reads with MiXCR, one row per CDR3 protein. The sample includes 800,000 to 900,000 distinct CDR3 sequences, 12% of them seen just once. Sequenced input: blood, either unsorted or a sorted T cell fraction (not recorded which). This TCR was recovered from a male donor with ankylosing spondylitis.

CDR3 in amino acids: CSAATPSTDTQYF. The CDR3 nucleotides read TGCAGTGCCGCTACCCCTAGCACAGATACGCAGTATTTT. This chain connects TRBV20-1 to TRBJ2-3; D gene uncertain. Trimming stripped 6 bases from V and 0 bases from J, with 10 bases between. Per germline, CDR1 DFQATT and CDR2 SNEGSKA (reference sequence). This CDR3 is built from 13 residues.